The 8 T cell receptor beta chains below were found in one sample sequenced in a study of graft-versus-host responses after intestinal transplantation. Sequencing was performed with immunoSEQ multiplex PCR; in TCRdb, only in-frame clones are kept and a portion is missing. The table includes some 1,600 clones, under 95% detected once. The sample here was PBMCs, taken 8 days after intestinal transplant. These receptors were obtained from a human patient who received an intestinal transplant, so some T cells may come from the graft donor.

The chain combines TRBV7-9 with TRBJ2-3; D remains unclear. Germline values: CDR1 SEHNR, CDR2 FQNEAQ (reference sequence). With 2 bases removed from V and 6 bases from J, the gap between germline ends came to 6 bases. CDR3 length: 12 amino acids. CDR3 bases: TGTGCCAGCAGCTTATTCGGGGATACGCAGTATTTT. Protein: CASSLFGDTQYF.

The chain carries TRBV7-9 and TRBJ2-1, with D perhaps matching TRBD2 (6 bases). CDR3 length: 14 residues. In germline, CDR1 is SEHNR, CDR2 FQNEAQ (reference sequence). V was pared by 5 bases and J by 6 bases, with 14 bases between. The CDR3 spells CASSTRDGPNEQFF. The CDR3 nucleotides read TGTGCCAGCAGCACGCGGGACGGACCCAATGAGCAGTTCTTC.

This clone was found once. The chain employs TRBV28 and TRBJ2-3; possibly TRBD1 for D (6 bases). There are 14 residues in the CDR3. The V gene's germline CDR1 is MDHEN and CDR2 SYDVKM. Deletions cut 3 bases from V and 4 bases from J, with 11 bases between. The CDR3 DNA reads as TGTGCCAGCAGTTTTTCAGGGGCCGCAGATACGCAGTATTTT. Protein: CASSFSGAADTQYF.

There are a few counts of this clone. The V gene is TRBV7-3, the J gene TRBJ2-1; the match to TRBD2 covers 11 bases. Looked up from germline, CDR1 is SGHTA and CDR2 is FQGTGA. V lost 2 bases, J lost 6 bases, and 3 bases stayed unmatched. This CDR3 spans 15 amino acids. In nucleotides, the CDR3 is TGTGCCAGCAGCTTAGTAGCGGGGGGGCCCAATGAGCAGTTCTTC. Translation: CASSLVAGGPNEQFF.

This clone was detected once. The gene calls are TRBV27 and TRBJ2-7, with 7 positions matching TRBD1. This CDR3 has 14 amino acids. Germline loops: CDR1 MNHEY, CDR2 SMNVEV (reference sequence). Trimming removed 10 bases from V and 3 bases from J; junction bases left unmatched: 12. CDR3 loop: CATKLLHRGYEQYF. The CDR3 region has the DNA TGTGCCACTAAGCTATTGCACAGGGGCTACGAGCAGTACTTC.

The table lists this clone with a count of one. CDR3 in amino acids: CASSPGTDLSYNEQFF. CDR3 nucleotide sequence: TGTGCCAGCTCACCCGGGACCGATCTCTCCTACAATGAGCAGTTCTTC. The J gene is TRBJ2-1, the V gene TRBV18, with D perhaps matching TRBD1 or TRBD2 (5 bases each). Germline assignment: CDR1 KGHSH and CDR2 LQKENI. V lost 3 bases to trimming and J lost 0 bases, with 12 bases between them. CDR3 length: 16 amino acids. Variable domain in full (rest from reference TRBV18 and TRBJ2-1): NAGVMQNPRHLVRRRGQEARLRCSPMKGHSHVYWYRQLPEEGLKFMVYLQKENIIDESGMPKERFSAEFPKEGPSILRIQQVVRGDSAAYFCASSPGTDLSYNEQFFGPGTRLTVL.

This chain links TRBV7-3 with TRBJ2-7; D is unclear. This CDR3 is 13 amino acids long. CDR1 and CDR2 from the germline V gene are SGHTA and FQGTGA. V dropped 5 bases and J dropped 4 bases, with 12 bases sitting between them. CDR3 loop: CASSPGPVYEQYF. The DNA of the CDR3 is TGTGCCAGCAGCCCCGGACCGGTATACGAGCAGTACTTC. The full variable domain, rest sourced from reference TRBV7-3 and TRBJ2-7, is GAGVSQTPSNKVTEKGKYVELRCDPISGHTALYWYRQSLGQGPEFLIYFQGTGAADDSGLPNDRFFAVRPEGSVSTLKIQRTERGDSAVYLCASSPGPVYEQYFGPGTRLTVT.

V is TRBV13 and J is TRBJ2-5; 7 nucleotides align to TRBD1. The trim removed 4 bases at V and 4 bases at J, leaving 12 bases unmatched. CDR1 PRHDT and CDR2 FYEKMQ come from the germline V gene (reference sequence). This CDR3 contains 16 residues. The CDR3 loop is CASSSRPKGAGETQYF. DNA of the CDR3: TGTGCCAGCAGCTCCCGACCCAAGGGGGCTGGAGAGACCCAGTACTTC.